This entry describes one T cell receptor beta chain. Antigen unknown. Scientists amplified the TCR beta CDR3 regions from RNA transcripts. Amplification began with first-round RT-PCR using HTBI primers, then second-round multiplex PCR was performed. One entry per CDR3 protein, called by TCRdb with MiXCR from the multiplex PCR reads. The data show roughly 170,000 distinct CDR3 sequences, around two fifths seen once. Unmatched junction bases numbered 10, after V lost 6 bases and J lost 4 bases. Germline lookup yields CDR1 DFQATT and CDR2 SNEGSKA (reference sequence). The CDR3 runs 14 residues. The data stem from a study of Graves' ophthalmopathy and Graves' hyperthyroidism. Study-wide background: Peripheral blood collection took place at initial diagnosis, before any treatment.

Every ophthalmopathy donor presented moderate-to-severe activity, CAS ≥3, NOSPECS ≥4 and duration under 3 months. Thyroid ultrasound, orbital computed tomography, TRAb, serum thyroxine and clinical symptoms formed the basis of diagnosis. Whole-study findings and limits: Blood also harbored most expanded thyroid clonotypes above 0.001 frequency.

Sequences were obtained from peripheral blood. The chain recombines TRBV20-1 with TRBJ2-7; 9 nucleotides match TRBD1. The sequence derives from a young man with Graves' ophthalmopathy. The DNA for the CDR3 is TGCAGTGCGAGCCGGGACAGGGCATCGTACGAGCAGTACTTC. It codes for CSASRDRASYEQYF.